The next 29 T cell receptor beta chains were all read from a single sample in a study of T cell responses to AZD1222 COVID-19 vaccine. Assay used: immunoSEQ multiplex PCR; TCRdb lists only in-frame clones, some missing. This sample has some 120,000 clones, with roughly 87% found just once. This specimen was peripheral blood, taken on day 0 of AZD1222 vaccination. The receptor source for this set is an adult in good health.

This clone was observed once. The chain combines TRBV10-3 with TRBJ2-7; TRBD1 agrees at 9 bases. The V gene end was trimmed by 6 bases and the J gene end by 5 bases; junction bases not matched to a gene: 2. CDR1 and CDR2 (germline): ENHRY, SYGVKD. The CDR3 is made up of 12 amino acids. CDR3 sequence: CAIRGDRDEQYF. In nucleotides, the CDR3 is TGTGCCATCAGGGGGGACAGGGACGAGCAGTACTTC.

The rearrangement uses TRBV29-1 and TRBJ2-1; possible D gene TRBD1, 6 bases. Germline V CDR1 and CDR2: SQVTM, ANQGSEA. V was shortened by 3 bases and J by 2 bases, with 11 bases between the two germline ends. The CDR3 runs 14 residues. CDR3 bases: TGCAGCGTTGATGGTCGGGACACCTACAATGAGCAGTTCTTC. Its protein product is CSVDGRDTYNEQFF.

The rearrangement uses TRBV2 and TRBJ1-5, with D possibly TRBD1 on 5 matching bases. The CDR3 contains 15 residues. Germline loops: CDR1 SNHLY, CDR2 FYNNEI. Trimming stripped 6 bases from V and 3 bases from J, with 15 bases between. CDR3 coding DNA: TGTGCCAGCAGCGTCTTCCAGGGTAACAATCAGCCCCAGCATTTT. Encoded protein: CASSVFQGNNQPQHF.

The rearrangement joins TRBV9 to TRBJ2-3, with 10 positions matching TRBD2. V was clipped by 3 bases and J by 1 base; unmatched bases: 2. Germline CDR1 is SGDLS and CDR2 is YYNGEE. The CDR3 is made up of 15 amino acids. CDR3 in DNA: TGTGCCAGCAGCGAGGGGACTAGCGGCACAGATACGCAGTATTTT. Translation gives CASSEGTSGTDTQYF. The entire variable domain, with the rest obtained from reference TRBV9 and TRBJ2-3, is as follows: DSGVTQTPKHLITATGQRVTLRCSPRSGDLSVYWYQQSLDQGLQFLIQYYNGEERAKGNILERFSAQQFPDLHSELNLSSLELGDSALYFCASSEGTSGTDTQYFGPGTRLTVL.

V is TRBV28 and J is TRBJ1-2; D not certain. The V and J ends lost 1 base and 7 bases respectively, with 10 bases between them. Germline CDR1 MDHEN, CDR2 SYDVKM. The CDR3 runs to 13 residues. The CDR3: CASSLYDQLGYTF. The CDR3 DNA reads TGTGCCAGCAGTTTATATGATCAGCTTGGCTACACCTTC.

The chain has TRBV27 and TRBJ2-7; no definite D call. Trimming took 2 bases from V and 6 from J, leaving 26 bases between them. CDR1 is MNHEY and CDR2 is SMNVEV in the germline V gene (reference sequence). CDR3 length: 18 amino acids. The CDR3 loop is CASSLRSFYYLKVGEQYF. CDR3 in DNA: TGTGCCAGCAGTTTAAGGTCGTTTTACTATTTAAAGGTCGGCGAGCAGTACTTC.

This chain joins TRBV12-3 or TRBV12-4 and TRBJ1-5; no clear D. The CDR3 has 13 amino acids. Trimming removed 0 bases at V and 5 bases at J, with 5 bases between. The CDR3 DNA reads as TGTGCCAGCAGTTTAGCGACGGATCAGCCCCAGCATTTT. Translated, it gives CASSLATDQPQHF.

The CDR3 here is CASSLSGDFTDTQYF. CDR3 sequence (DNA): TGTGCCAGCAGTTTATCCGGGGACTTTACAGATACGCAGTATTTT. The V and J genes are TRBV27 and TRBJ2-3; a weak D match, TRBD2 (6 bases). The V end lost 0 bases, the J end lost 3 bases, and 10 bases lay between the germline ends. Looked up from germline, CDR1 is MNHEY and CDR2 is SMNVEV (reference sequence). This CDR3 contains 15 residues.

The chain combines TRBV12-3 or TRBV12-4 with TRBJ2-3; D perhaps matches TRBD2 (5 bases). V lost 1 base and J 7 bases, leaving 9 bases between the germline ends. The length of the CDR3 is 13 residues. CDR3 sequence: CASSLGTRHTQYF. The CDR3 DNA follows: TGTGCCAGCAGTTTAGGGACTCGCCATACGCAGTATTTT.

CDR3 sequence: CASSYGRMNEQFF. Written as DNA, the CDR3 is TGTGCCAGCAGTTACGGAAGGATGAATGAGCAGTTCTTC. The rearrangement uses TRBV6-2 or TRBV6-3 and TRBJ2-1, with D uncertain. The CDR3 sequence is 13 residues long. V was shortened by 2 bases and J by 7 bases, with 9 bases between the two germline ends. Germline CDR1 reads MNHEY; CDR2 reads SVGEGT.

This clone was counted a single time. The V call is TRBV7-3, the J call TRBJ2-1; maybe TRBD2 (6 bases). The V end was cut by 5 bases, the J end by 4 bases, with 21 bases between. Germline CDR1 is SGHTA and CDR2 is FQGTGA. CDR3 length: 17 amino acids. CDR3 region: CASSPHPFGGAYNEQFF. The CDR3 DNA reads TGTGCCAGCAGCCCCCACCCATTTGGCGGGGCATACAATGAGCAGTTCTTC.

The V call is TRBV4-2, the J call TRBJ2-3, with TRBD1 identical over 7 bases. Germline lookup yields CDR1 LGHNA and CDR2 YNFKEQ. With V trimmed by 0 bases and J by 3 bases, 0 bases remained unmatched. This CDR3 has 14 amino acids. The CDR3 DNA is TGTGCCAGCAGCCAAGAACAGGGGACAGATACGCAGTATTTT. It yields the protein CASSQEQGTDTQYF.

This chain uses TRBV28 with TRBJ1-1; D is unclear. In germline, CDR1 is MDHEN, CDR2 SYDVKM. The CDR3 is 14 residues long. The V and J ends lost 6 bases and 1 base respectively, with 12 bases between them. CDR3 DNA sequence: TGTGCCAGCAGATCCTGGGTGGAGAACACTGAAGCTTTCTTT. It is translated as CASRSWVENTEAFF.

CDR3 protein: CASSLVGGGSNQPQHF. CDR3 nucleotides: TGTGCCAGCAGCTTAGTAGGGGGGGGAAGCAATCAGCCCCAGCATTTT. This chain uses TRBV7-2 with TRBJ1-5; D is perhaps TRBD1 (6 bases). V shed 1 base and J shed 1 base, with 11 bases lying between them. This CDR3 contains 16 residues. CDR1 and CDR2 (germline): SGHTA, FQGNSA.

CDR3 amino acids: CASSMIGTAYGYTF. CDR3 nucleotides: TGTGCCAGTAGTATGATCGGGACAGCATATGGCTACACCTTC. This chain connects TRBV19 to TRBJ1-2, with 7 bases identical to TRBD1. V lost 3 bases, J lost 5 bases, and 6 bases stayed unmatched. The germline gives CDR1 LNHDA, CDR2 SQIVND (reference sequence). The CDR3 runs to 14 residues.

The CDR3 is CASSVETLNTEAFF. The CDR3 coding sequence is TGTGCCAGCAGTGTCGAGACATTGAACACTGAAGCTTTCTTT. This chain links TRBV2 with TRBJ1-1; no reliable D call. From germline, CDR1 is SNHLY and CDR2 FYNNEI. The CDR3 runs to 14 residues. V was shortened by 4 bases and J by 0 bases, with 9 bases between the two germline ends.

The V call is TRBV4-2, the J call TRBJ1-4; D is possibly TRBD1 (5 bases). The V end lost 3 bases, the J end lost 8 bases, and 13 bases lay between the germline ends. The CDR3 spans 14 residues. Germline V gene data show CDR1 as LGHNA and CDR2 as YNFKEQ. The DNA of the CDR3 is TGTGCCAGCAGCCAGTGGGGCCCGATGGAAAAACTGTTTTTT. This gives the protein CASSQWGPMEKLFF.

This rearrangement joins TRBV21-1 to TRBJ1-2. TRBV21-1 is marked as a pseudogene. The CDR3 contains 16 residues. DNA for the CDR3: TGTGCCAGCAGCAAAGTGTTTGGACCGGGGGTTTATGGCTACACCTTC. Its translation: CASSKVFGPGVYGYTF.

V usage is TRBV24-1 and J usage is TRBJ2-2; D is perhaps TRBD1 or TRBD2 (5 bases each). Germline loops: CDR1 KGHDR, CDR2 SFDVKD. The CDR3 length is 17 residues. The V and J ends lost 0 bases and 2 bases respectively, with 12 bases between them. CDR3 sequence reads: CATSDLPVGGNTGELFF. CDR3 coding DNA: TGTGCCACCAGTGATTTGCCGGTTGGGGGAAACACCGGGGAGCTGTTTTTT.

J is TRBJ1-2 and V is TRBV30, with D unclear. The CDR3 totals 14 residues. The V gene's germline CDR1 is GTSNPN and CDR2 SVGIG (reference sequence). The V end lost 5 bases, the J end lost 5 bases, and 18 bases lay between the germline ends. The CDR3 is CAWDHTRYRYGYTF. The CDR3, as DNA: TGTGCCTGGGACCATACGAGATATCGGTATGGCTACACCTTC. The full variable domain, its missing parts supplied by reference TRBV30 and TRBJ1-2, is SQTIHQWPATLVQPVGSPLSLECTVEGTSNPNLYWYRQAAGRGLQLLFYSVGIGQISSEVPQNLSASRPQDRQFILSSKKLLLSDSGFYLCAWDHTRYRYGYTFGSGTRLTVV.

The chain carries TRBV6-5 and TRBJ1-6; 9 nucleotides match TRBD1. CDR3 length: 15 residues. Germline V gene data show CDR1 as MNHEY and CDR2 as SVGAGI. With 4 bases clipped from V and 9 bases from J, the junction kept 7 bases outside the gene matches. CDR3 protein: CASSSSGTGFSPLHF. Written as DNA, the CDR3 is TGTGCCAGCAGTTCCTCCGGGACAGGGTTTTCACCCCTCCACTTT.

This rearrangement joins TRBV25-1 to TRBJ2-5; a possible D gene is TRBD1 (6 bases). Germline CDR1 is MGHDK and CDR2 is SYGVNS. Trimming stripped 0 bases from V and 6 bases from J, with 11 bases between. CDR3 length: 14 residues. The CDR3 DNA is TGTGCCAGCAGTGAATACAGGGGAAGGAAGACCCAGTACTTC. Residues: CASSEYRGRKTQYF.

The chain carries TRBV11-3 and TRBJ2-1; 15 positions match TRBD2. CDR1 is SGHNT and CDR2 is YENEEA in the germline V gene. V gave up 5 bases and J gave up 9 bases; unmatched junction bases: 8. This CDR3 is 16 amino acids long. The CDR3 here is CASSPRTSGGVGEQFF. CDR3 DNA sequence: TGTGCCAGCAGCCCGAGGACTAGCGGGGGGGTCGGTGAGCAGTTCTTC.

The chain uses TRBV28 and TRBJ1-5; D is unresolved. The germline V gene encodes CDR1 MDHEN and CDR2 SYDVKM. V was pared by 5 bases and J by 0 bases, with 2 bases between. The CDR3 loop spans 12 amino acids. In DNA form, the CDR3 reads TGTGCCAGCAGTCCTAGCAATCAGCCCCAGCATTTT. Its translation is CASSPSNQPQHF.

This clone occurred a few times. This chain joins TRBV21-1 and TRBJ1-1. TRBV21-1 is annotated as a pseudogene. The CDR3 length is 13 residues. The CDR3 coding sequence is TGTGCCAGCAGCCCGGGCCCGCCGAAGATAGCTTTCTTT. It codes for CASSPGPPKIAFF.

The rearrangement joins TRBV18 to TRBJ2-5; D gene uncertain. Per the germline V gene, CDR1 is KGHSH and CDR2 is LQKENI. The CDR3 has 13 amino acids. The V and J ends lost 3 bases and 1 base respectively, with 6 bases between them. This CDR3 is CASSPTPQETQYF. CDR3 DNA: TGTGCCAGCTCACCGACACCCCAAGAGACCCAGTACTTC.

V and J are TRBV12-3 or TRBV12-4 and TRBJ1-5, with a tentative D call TRBD1 (6 bases). V was trimmed by 6 bases and J by 7 bases, leaving 13 bases between them. The CDR3 length is 13 residues. CDR3 coding DNA: TGTGCCAGCAGCAACAGGGTTATCCAGCCCCAGCATTTT. This sequence encodes CASSNRVIQPQHF.

The chain combines TRBV20-1 with TRBJ1-5; perhaps TRBD1 as D (5 bases). Trimming pared 3 bases from V and 7 bases from J, leaving 10 bases between. The CDR3 contains 12 residues. Germline CDR1 DFQATT, CDR2 SNEGSKA (reference sequence). DNA of the CDR3: TGCAGTGCTAGTAGTGGGGCCCAGCCCCAGCATTTT. It specifies CSASSGAQPQHF.

This rearrangement joins TRBV6-5 to TRBJ2-7; no clear D gene. Germline V gives CDR1 MNHEY, CDR2 SVGAGI. The CDR3 totals 12 residues. V lost 10 bases and J 6 bases, leaving 16 bases between the germline ends. In DNA, the CDR3 is TGTGCCACCTGCGGACGTCGACCCGAGCAGTACTTC. Its protein is CATCGRRPEQYF.